The rows below give T cell receptor beta chains drawn from one sample of a study of blood T cell repertoires in COVID-19. Measured with immunoSEQ multiplex PCR; TCRdb has only the in-frame clones, and not every one. The sample lists 260,000 or so clones, about nine tenths occurring once. The sequencing sample was made of PBMCs or T cells enriched from blood (not recorded which). The receptors stem from a woman in her twenties or thirties with acute COVID-19. CDR3s include the opening cysteine and the closing phenylalanine or tryptophan. D genes are given only for firm matches. Only some rows state a clone size, as once, few, many or a class for expanded clones.

j_call,v_call,d_call,clone_size,cdr3_nt,cdr3_aa
TRBJ2-2,TRBV3-1/TRBV3-2,.,once,TGTGCCAGCAGCCCCGCCACGACAGGAACCGGGGAGCTGTTTTTT,CASSPATTGTGELFF
TRBJ2-1,TRBV15,.,once,TGTGCCACCAGCAGCGGGATCGGGCCGCAGTTCTTC,CATSSGIGPQFF
TRBJ2-1,TRBV7-7,TRBD1,.,TGTGCTAGCAGCTATGACAGGGGGGCGTTCTACAATGAGCAGTTCTTC,CASSYDRGAFYNEQFF
TRBJ2-1,TRBV4-3,TRBD2,.,TGCGCCAGCAGCCAGGAAAGCGGGGGGCCTCAACACTACAATGAGCAGTTCTTC,CASSQESGGPQHYNEQFF
TRBJ2-2,TRBV5-5,.,.,TGTGCCAGCAGCTTGGCGGCGGGGGCCCCAGGGGGGGAGCTGTTTTTT,CASSLAAGAPGGELFF
TRBJ1-5,TRBV24-1,.,.,TGTGCCACCAGTGCGGGGGGTCGGAATCAGCCCCAGCATTTT,CATSAGGRNQPQHF
TRBJ2-7,TRBV5-1,.,.,TGCGCCAGCAGCTTGGCCCCGACTGCGTCCCGTTACGAGCAGTACTTC,CASSLAPTASRYEQYF
TRBJ1-2,TRBV2,.,.,TGTGCCAGCGGGGCAGGGAATGGCTACACCTTC,CASGAGNGYTF
TRBJ2-5,TRBV7-7,TRBD1,.,TGTGCTAGCAGCTTAGGTTTGACAGGGGGCGAAGAGACCCAGTACTTC,CASSLGLTGGEETQYF
TRBJ2-3,TRBV27,.,once,TGTGCCAGCAGTTCCGATCCACGGGCAGATACGCAGTATTTT,CASSSDPRADTQYF
TRBJ2-5,TRBV6-2/TRBV6-3,TRBD2,once,TGTGCCAGCAGTTACAGGAGGGCGGGGGGGGTCCAAGAGACCCAGTACTTC,CASSYRRAGGVQETQYF
TRBJ2-7,TRBV27,TRBD1,.,TGTGCCAGCAGCCCGGACAGGGTGGACGAGCAGTACTTC,CASSPDRVDEQYF
TRBJ2-3,TRBV4-2,TRBD2,.,TGTGCCAGCAGCCAAGATCCGGTAGCGGGGGGCCGGGGAGATACGCAGTATTTT,CASSQDPVAGGRGDTQYF
TRBJ1-2,TRBV6-5,.,.,TGTGCCAGCAGTACCCAACTCTATGGCTACACCTTC,CASSTQLYGYTF
TRBJ2-1,TRBV5-1,TRBD2,.,TGCGCCAGCAGCCTCTCTAGCGGGGGGGCGCATGAGCAGTTCTTC,CASSLSSGGAHEQFF
TRBJ1-2,TRBV5-4,TRBD1,.,TGTGCCAGCAGATCCGGGACAGGGAGAGGCTACACCTTC,CASRSGTGRGYTF
TRBJ2-5,TRBV15,TRBD1,.,TGTGCCACCAGCAGTATCACAGGGGATGTGGTGACCCAGTACTTC,CATSSITGDVVTQYF
TRBJ1-5,TRBV14,.,once,TGTGCCAGCAGCCTTTATAGCAATCAGCCCCAGCATTTT,CASSLYSNQPQHF
TRBJ2-7,TRBV6-5,TRBD2,.,TGTGCCAGCAGTTACTCTAGCGGGGGGGTTTACGACGAGCAGTACTTC,CASSYSSGGVYDEQYF
TRBJ2-1,TRBV7-2,.,once,TGTGCCAGCAGCTTATCCGGTGAAGGAGAGAATTTCTTC,CASSLSGEGENFF
TRBJ2-3,TRBV6-1,TRBD1,.,TGTGCCAGCAGTGAAGCAGGGGGACAGGGGCCAGATACGCAGTATTTT,CASSEAGGQGPDTQYF
TRBJ2-6,TRBV9,.,.,TGTGCCAGCAGCGTAGACGGCTCTGGGGCCAACGTCCTGACTTTC,CASSVDGSGANVLTF
TRBJ2-5,TRBV20-1,.,.,TGCAGTCCAGAACTAGGAGGGACCCAGTACTTC,CSPELGGTQYF
TRBJ1-5,TRBV5-6,.,.,TGTGCCAGCAGCCCAGGGTTCAATCAGCCCCAGCATTTT,CASSPGFNQPQHF
TRBJ2-3,TRBV7-2,TRBD2,.,TGTGCCAGCAGCTCCAAAGCCCCCAGCGGGGGTTTATACACAGATACGCAGTATTTT,CASSSKAPSGGLYTDTQYF
TRBJ1-2,TRBV29-1,.,.,TGCAGCGTTGAAGGGCCTTTAAACTATGGCTACACCTTC,CSVEGPLNYGYTF
TRBJ1-5,TRBV7-9,.,.,TGTGCCAGCAGCCCAAGGGGGAGCAATCAGCCCCAGCATTTT,CASSPRGSNQPQHF
TRBJ2-7,TRBV9,TRBD2,.,TGTGCCAGCAGCGTCACCCCGGGACTAGGGTCCTACGAGCAGTACTTC,CASSVTPGLGSYEQYF
TRBJ1-5,TRBV19,.,.,TGTGCCAGTAGTATTTATCAGCGGCCCCAGCATTTT,CASSIYQRPQHF
TRBJ1-2,TRBV13,.,.,TGTGCCAGCAGCCCGCGGGAGGTTCGGAGTGGGGGCTACACCTTC,CASSPREVRSGGYTF
TRBJ1-2,TRBV5-1,.,.,TGCGCCAGCAGCCCCGGACAGCTCTATGGCTACACCTTC,CASSPGQLYGYTF
TRBJ1-2,TRBV4-1,.,.,TGCGCCAGCAGCCAAGATCTGTCCTATGGCTACACCTTC,CASSQDLSYGYTF
TRBJ1-1,TRBV7-2,.,.,TGTGCCAGCAGCTTAGAGACAGCCGCAACTGAAGCTTTCTTT,CASSLETAATEAFF
TRBJ1-1,TRBV6-2/TRBV6-3,TRBD1,.,TGTGCCAGCAGCTCCACAGGGGCCGCTTTCTTT,CASSSTGAAFF
TRBJ1-6,TRBV19,.,.,TGTGCCAGTACCTCGGGACACTATAATTCACCCCTCCACTTT,CASTSGHYNSPLHF
TRBJ2-1,TRBV5-4,TRBD2,.,TGTGCCAGCAGTCCTCCGGGACTAGGGATGTACAATGAGCAGTTCTTC,CASSPPGLGMYNEQFF
TRBJ1-1,TRBV28,.,.,TGTGCCAGCAGTTTATCATCTACAGGGATGTTAGACACTGAAGCTTTCTTT,CASSLSSTGMLDTEAFF
TRBJ1-2,TRBV6-2/TRBV6-3,.,.,TGTGCCAGCAGTTACCGGGTACGTAACTATGGCTACACCTTC,CASSYRVRNYGYTF
TRBJ2-2,TRBV6-2/TRBV6-3,TRBD2,.,TGTGCCAGCAGTTACTCAGCGGGGGTGGTCACCGGGGAGCTGTTTTTT,CASSYSAGVVTGELFF
TRBJ1-4,TRBV2,.,once,TGTGCCAGCAGTGAGTGGAGGGATGAAAAACTGTTTTTT,CASSEWRDEKLFF
TRBJ1-1,TRBV19,.,.,TGTGCCAGTACCTCCCTCACAGAGAACACTGAAGCTTTCTTT,CASTSLTENTEAFF
TRBJ2-5,TRBV15,TRBD2,.,TGTGCCACCAGCATAGGGAGGGAGGAGACCCAGTACTTC,CATSIGREETQYF
TRBJ2-5,TRBV13,.,.,TGTGCCAGCAGCCGTCCTAGGGGGGAGACCCAGTACTTC,CASSRPRGETQYF
TRBJ2-2,TRBV9,TRBD2,.,TGTGCCAGCAGCGTAAGCCGGGGGGAAAACACCGGGGAGCTGTTTTTT,CASSVSRGENTGELFF
TRBJ2-2,TRBV4-1,.,.,TGCGCCAGCAGCCTCTCCCAGACTGGGGAGCTGTTTTTT,CASSLSQTGELFF
TRBJ1-2,TRBV30,.,.,TGTGCCTGGACCCAGGGTTATGGCTACACCTTC,CAWTQGYGYTF
TRBJ2-5,TRBV2,.,.,TGTGCCAGCAGTGGAGGGGAGACCCAGTACTTC,CASSGGETQYF
TRBJ1-3,TRBV7-9,.,.,TGTGCCAGCAGCTTAAACAGGGTAGAAGGAGGAAACACCATATATTTT,CASSLNRVEGGNTIYF
TRBJ2-7,TRBV6-5,TRBD2,.,TGTGCCAGCAGTTACAATCCCCGGGGGGCCTACGAGCAGTACTTC,CASSYNPRGAYEQYF
TRBJ2-2,TRBV28,TRBD2,.,TGTGCCAGCAGTCCCCTAGCGGCGAACACCGGGGAGCTGTTTTTT,CASSPLAANTGELFF
TRBJ1-1,TRBV18,.,.,TGTGCCAGCTCACCGGAACCCGGGGACTATCCGGGGACTGAAGCTTTCTTT,CASSPEPGDYPGTEAFF
TRBJ1-1,TRBV7-8,.,.,TGTGCCAGCAGCCCCATAGTCACTGAAGCTTTCTTT,CASSPIVTEAFF
TRBJ2-2,TRBV2,.,.,TGTGCCAGCAGTTCTGGATACACCGGGGAGCTGCTTTTT,CASSSGYTGELLF
TRBJ2-7,TRBV12-5,.,.,TGTGCTAGTGGTTTGGTAATAGGCAGACTTTACGAGCAGTACTTC,CASGLVIGRLYEQYF